Presented here are 27 T cell receptor beta chains from one specimen sequenced in a study of identifying expanded T cells in peripheral blood (dated by TCRdb to about 2019). Library generation was performed with the immunoSEQ multiplex PCR assay. Here the immuneACCESS table is served through TCRdb, limited to in-frame sequences with V and J called. Missing clones are a known gap in these copies; in checked studies unresolved V genes cover under half, and the rest lacks a known reason. The sample contains some 99,000 clones, about 88% of them found a single time. Around 8.2% of the sample comes from the top ten. Sample: blood. These receptors all stem from a person aged 18 to 70 in good health.

The chain combines TRBV5-1 with TRBJ2-1, with D hard to call. In germline, CDR1 is SGHRS, CDR2 YFSETQ. The CDR3 contains 15 residues. Deletions cut 0 bases from V and 3 bases from J, with 10 bases between. As DNA, the CDR3 is TGCGCCAGCAGCTTGGCCGAGCGTTACTACAATGAGCAGTTCTTC. It yields the protein CASSLAERYYNEQFF.

This chain uses TRBV5-4 with TRBJ2-5; perhaps TRBD2 as D (7 bases). Deletions cut 2 bases from V and 4 bases from J, with 15 bases between. CDR1 is SGHNT, CDR2 YYREEE, per germline (reference sequence). There are 15 residues in the CDR3. CDR3 protein: CASSLGGASRETQYF. The CDR3 DNA sequence: TGTGCCAGCAGCTTAGGGGGGGCATCGCGAGAGACCCAGTACTTC.

The rearrangement uses TRBV5-1 and TRBJ2-1; 10 bases are a match to TRBD1. The germline gives CDR1 SGHRS, CDR2 YFSETQ. The junction had 6 bases not matched to a gene; V was cut back by 0 bases and J by 9 bases. The CDR3 spans 15 residues. CDR3 protein: CASSLAPGQGSEQFF. CDR3 coding DNA: TGCGCCAGCAGCTTGGCCCCGGGACAGGGGAGTGAGCAGTTCTTC.

This chain links TRBV7-8 with TRBJ2-7, with D perhaps being TRBD1 or TRBD2 (7 bases each). V lost 5 bases and J 0 bases, leaving 20 bases between the germline ends. The CDR3 runs 17 residues. Germline CDR1 SGHVS, CDR2 FQNEAQ. CDR3 loop: CASSRVNRGGSSYEQYF. As DNA, the CDR3 is TGTGCCAGCAGCCGAGTGAACAGGGGAGGGAGCTCCTACGAGCAGTACTTC.

CDR3 coding DNA: TGTGCCAGCAGCTTGTCCCCGGGACAGGGGTACGAGCAGTACTTC. It yields the protein CASSLSPGQGYEQYF. The rearrangement uses TRBV5-4 and TRBJ2-7, with 10 bases fitting TRBD1. Germline V CDR1 and CDR2: SGHNT, YYREEE (reference sequence). The CDR3 runs 15 residues. The V segment lost 1 base and the J segment 4 bases; nucleotides outside the gene matches: 5.

This sequence joins TRBV7-8 and TRBJ1-3, with D uncertain. V dropped 8 bases and J dropped 0 bases, with 20 bases sitting between them. Germline CDR1 reads SGHVS; CDR2 reads FQNEAQ. CDR3 size: 17 residues. The CDR3, as DNA: TGTGCCAGCCTCCCCGGTCTGGCCCAAAGCTCTGGAAACACCATATATTTT. It encodes CASLPGLAQSSGNTIYF.

This chain joins TRBV5-1 and TRBJ1-1, with TRBD1 as a possible D gene (5 bases). Germline V gene lookup returns CDR1 SGHRS and CDR2 YFSETQ. V lost 2 bases and J lost 4, with 12 bases in between. The CDR3 is made up of 14 amino acids. The CDR3 DNA reads as TGCGCCAGCAGCTTAGAGGGGAGGGGCACTGAAGCTTTCTTT. Its translation: CASSLEGRGTEAFF.

This chain uses TRBV6-5 with TRBJ2-1, with D possibly matching TRBD2 (6 bases). The germline V gene encodes CDR1 MNHEY and CDR2 SVGAGI. This CDR3 spans 15 amino acids. Trimming took 2 bases from V and 7 from J, leaving 15 bases between them. The CDR3: CASSYTGTPRNEQFF. The CDR3 bases are TGTGCCAGCAGTTACACCGGGACTCCTAGGAATGAGCAGTTCTTC.

The gene calls are TRBV28 and TRBJ2-5; D perhaps matches TRBD1 (7 bases). Germline assignment: CDR1 MDHEN and CDR2 SYDVKM. Trimming left V 6 bases short and J 1 base short, with 15 bases between. The CDR3 spans 15 residues. In nucleotides, the CDR3 is TGTGCCAGCAGGGGGAGACAGGGAGGCCAAGAGACCCAGTACTTC. Protein product: CASRGRQGGQETQYF.

This clone was counted a few times. The CDR3 coding sequence is TGTGCCAGCAGCCATCCTCCAGGGTCCGGGGCCAACGTCCTGACTTTC. Translating gives CASSHPPGSGANVLTF. The chain has TRBV11-2 and TRBJ2-6; tentative D call: TRBD1 (5 bases). V was shortened by 5 bases and J by 4 bases, with 15 bases between the two germline ends. Germline assignment: CDR1 SGHAT and CDR2 FQNNGV. This CDR3 is built from 16 residues.

This clone was seen a few times. J is TRBJ2-5 and V is TRBV2; 8 bases are a match to TRBD1. This CDR3 has 14 amino acids. Unmatched junction bases numbered 7, after V lost 5 bases and J lost 5 bases. Germline lookup yields CDR1 SNHLY and CDR2 FYNNEI. Here the CDR3 DNA reads TGTGCCAGCAGTAACGACAGGGGACGGGAGACCCAGTACTTC. Encoded protein: CASSNDRGRETQYF.

This chain connects TRBV18 to TRBJ2-2; D is undetermined. Trimming took off 1 base at V and 0 bases at J, with 9 bases between the two ends. CDR1 and CDR2 from the germline V gene are KGHSH and LQKENI. The CDR3 contains 16 residues. This chain's CDR3 is CASSPLRDPNTGELFF. DNA for the CDR3: TGTGCCAGCTCACCACTACGTGACCCGAACACCGGGGAGCTGTTTTTT.

The rearrangement joins TRBV7-2 to TRBJ1-5, with TRBD1 as a possible D gene (5 bases). The CDR3 is 14 residues long. CDR1 and CDR2 (germline): SGHTA, FQGNSA. With 3 bases removed from V and 7 bases from J, the gap between germline ends came to 13 bases. The CDR3 DNA reads as TGTGCCAGCAGCTTTAAGGGGTACGACCAGCCCCAGCATTTT. It translates to CASSFKGYDQPQHF.

The chain recombines TRBV5-8 with TRBJ2-2, with TRBD1 matching over 7 bases. The CDR3 loop spans 15 amino acids. Losses at the gene ends were 1 base for V and 2 bases for J; bases not matched to a gene: 2. Germline V lookup: CDR1 SGHTS, CDR2 YDEGEE. The CDR3 coding sequence is TGTGCCAGCAGCTTGAGACAGGGTAACACCGGGGAGCTGTTTTTT. The encoded protein is CASSLRQGNTGELFF.

The rearrangement uses TRBV11-2 and TRBJ2-5; either TRBD1 or TRBD2 may fit D (5 bases each). From germline, CDR1 is SGHAT and CDR2 FQNNGV. Between the trimmed V and J ends, which lost 1 base and 5 bases, there was a span of 11 bases. CDR3 length: 14 amino acids. The CDR3 reads CASSLGVGVETQYF. CDR3 coding DNA: TGTGCCAGCAGCTTAGGAGTGGGGGTTGAGACCCAGTACTTC.

This chain uses TRBV29-1 with TRBJ1-1; no firm D call. Trimming pared 7 bases from V and 7 bases from J, leaving 19 bases between. This CDR3 comprises 13 residues. The germline V gene encodes CDR1 SQVTM and CDR2 ANQGSEA. The CDR3 DNA reads TGCAGCGCCCCACTCAGCCGAACAAGTGAAGCTTTCTTT. Translated: CSAPLSRTSEAFF.

The chain carries TRBV4-1 and TRBJ1-3; 7 positions agree with TRBD1. After removal of 0 bases from V and 9 bases from J, the junction contained 14 bases not matched to a gene. The CDR3 consists of 17 residues. Germline CDR1 and CDR2: MGHRA and YSYEKL. In DNA form, the CDR3 reads TGCGCCAGCAGCCAAGATGGGGCCGGACAGGTTGGGGGCACCATATATTTT. Protein: CASSQDGAGQVGGTIYF.

This clone was counted once. The V gene is TRBV7-2, the J gene TRBJ2-7; TRBD2 matches at 10 bases. This CDR3 is built from 16 residues. The germline CDR1 and CDR2 sequences are SGHTA and FQGNSA. J gave up 0 bases and V 3 bases, and 5 bases lay outside the gene matches. The CDR3 region is CASSFLAGEFSYEQYF. The DNA for the CDR3 is TGTGCCAGCAGCTTTCTAGCGGGAGAATTCTCCTACGAGCAGTACTTC.

The chain links TRBV7-3 to TRBJ2-1; D is unresolved. This CDR3 region has 13 residues. Germline CDR1 and CDR2: SGHTA and FQGTGA. V shed 1 base and J shed 8 bases, with 9 bases lying between them. CDR3 region: CASSLSFRDEQFF. The CDR3 nucleotides read TGTGCCAGCAGCTTAAGCTTTCGGGATGAGCAGTTCTTC. Combining the CDR3 with reference TRBV7-3 and TRBJ2-1 gives the whole variable domain GAGVSQTPSNKVTEKGKYVELRCDPISGHTALYWYRQSLGQGPEFLIYFQGTGAADDSGLPNDRFFAVRPEGSVSTLKIQRTERGDSAVYLCASSLSFRDEQFFGPGTRLTVL.

The chain employs TRBV11-2 and TRBJ1-1; the D gene is possibly TRBD1 (5 bases). V gave up 5 bases and J gave up 1 base, with 11 bases separating them. The CDR3 has 14 residues. Germline loops: CDR1 SGHAT, CDR2 FQNNGV. The CDR3 protein is CASSTSRANTEAFF. For the CDR3, the DNA is TGTGCCAGCAGCACGAGCAGGGCGAACACTGAAGCTTTCTTT.

The chain couples TRBV9 to TRBJ1-2; TRBD1 might be the D (6 bases). CDR3 size: 14 residues. V was cut by 7 bases and J by 4 bases, with 17 bases left in between. CDR1 is SGDLS, CDR2 YYNGEE, per germline. The CDR3 coding sequence is TGTGCCAGCCCCGTAGGGGGGGCGGTCTATGGCTACACCTTC. This translates into CASPVGGAVYGYTF.

The chain uses TRBV29-1 and TRBJ1-3; 8 nucleotides agree with TRBD1. The ends lost 3 bases at V and 7 bases at J; junction bases unmatched: 5. From germline, CDR1 is SQVTM and CDR2 ANQGSEA. The CDR3 loop spans 13 amino acids. In nucleotides, the CDR3 is TGCAGCGTTGAGCAGGGGGCGGGCAACACCATATATTTT. Its protein is CSVEQGAGNTIYF.

This chain uses TRBV19 with TRBJ1-2; D is unresolved. This CDR3 is 13 amino acids long. Per the germline V gene, CDR1 is LNHDA and CDR2 is SQIVND (reference sequence). Trimming took 7 bases from V and 0 from J, leaving 9 bases between them. The CDR3 sequence is CASNKGTNYGYTF. In nucleotides, the CDR3 is TGTGCCAGTAACAAGGGAACTAACTATGGCTACACCTTC.

This chain joins TRBV5-1 and TRBJ1-5; D not certain. Germline-derived CDR1 and CDR2 are SGHRS and YFSETQ. The CDR3 totals 14 residues. Trimming removed 0 bases at V and 3 bases at J, with 7 bases between. CDR3 loop: CASSLGGPNQPQHF. CDR3 nucleotides: TGCGCCAGCAGCTTGGGTGGTCCCAATCAGCCCCAGCATTTT.

This chain uses TRBV27 with TRBJ1-5; no clear D. CDR1 is MNHEY, CDR2 SMNVEV, per germline (reference sequence). V was cut by 6 bases and J by 6 bases, with 9 bases left in between. This CDR3 has 12 residues. CDR3 nucleotides: TGTGCCAGCAGAACGGGTATTCAGCCCCAGCATTTT. Translation gives CASRTGIQPQHF.

This clone was seen a handful of times. This sequence joins TRBV6-5 and TRBJ2-3, with D possibly being TRBD2 (6 bases). V lost 6 bases, J lost 2 bases, and 12 bases lay in between. CDR1 and CDR2 (germline): MNHEY, SVGAGI. The CDR3 is made up of 14 amino acids. CDR3 nucleotide sequence: TGTGCCAGCAGCTCTAGGGACTTCACAGATACGCAGTATTTT. This sequence encodes CASSSRDFTDTQYF.

The V call is TRBV2, the J call TRBJ2-1, with a possible D match to TRBD1 (6 bases). CDR1 and CDR2 from the germline V gene are SNHLY and FYNNEI. The CDR3 spans 13 residues. Trimming removed 6 bases from V and 6 bases from J, with 12 bases in between. CDR3 sequence reads: CASSAGTPNEQFF. The CDR3 DNA follows: TGTGCCAGCAGCGCCGGGACACCCAATGAGCAGTTCTTC.